The rows below give T cell receptor beta chains drawn from one sample of a study of cytomegalovirus exposure and HLA in healthy donors. Measured with immunoSEQ multiplex PCR; TCRdb has only the in-frame clones, and not every one. The data hold about 130,000 clones, with 73% observed a single time. Sequencing was done on a sample of PBMCs. The source of these receptors is a man aged 55-75 years in good health and CMV-seropositive. The CDR3 runs from the conserved cysteine through the conserved F or W. A D gene is named only where the DNA matches it firmly. Size is omitted from some rows. Given values are once, few, many or a class for expanded clones.

V gene,CDR3 length,clone size,J gene,D gene,CDR3 protein,CDR3 DNA
TRBV18,13,-,TRBJ1-2,TRBD1,CASSPRGQNGYTF,TGTGCCAGCTCACCGAGGGGGCAAAATGGCTACACCTTC
TRBV5-4,15,-,TRBJ2-7,TRBD1,CASRTGPQGAYEQYF,TGTGCCAGCAGGACCGGCCCACAGGGGGCCTACGAGCAGTACTTC
TRBV6-5,16,-,TRBJ2-3,TRBD2,CASSFHAGGSTDTQYF,TGTGCCAGCAGTTTTCATGCGGGGGGTAGTACAGATACGCAGTATTTT
TRBV5-4,15,-,TRBJ2-3,TRBD1,CASSSRGQGQDTQYF,TGTGCCAGCAGCTCCAGAGGACAGGGCCAAGATACGCAGTATTTT
TRBV5-1,15,-,TRBJ2-1,-,CASSLVAGRHNEQFF,TGCGCCAGCAGCTTGGTGGCAGGGCGACACAATGAGCAGTTCTTC
TRBV11-3,14,-,TRBJ1-3,-,CASSFGSSGNTIYF,TGTGCCAGCAGCTTCGGGAGCTCTGGAAACACCATATATTTT
TRBV28,13,-,TRBJ1-1,-,CASSLERSTEAFF,TGTGCCAGCAGTTTGGAAAGGAGCACTGAAGCTTTCTTT
TRBV5-4,14,-,TRBJ2-1,-,CASSAGLIYNEQFF,TGTGCCAGCAGCGCCGGACTGATTTACAATGAGCAGTTCTTC
TRBV9,15,-,TRBJ1-2,-,CASSVAPEGNYGYTF,TGTGCCAGCAGCGTAGCTCCAGAGGGTAACTATGGCTACACCTTC
TRBV18,16,-,TRBJ1-1,TRBD1,CASSPRSGTANTEAFF,TGTGCCAGCTCACCTAGATCCGGGACAGCGAACACTGAAGCTTTCTTT
TRBV6-1,14,few,TRBJ1-2,-,CASSESGGRYGYTF,TGTGCCAGCAGTGAATCCGGGGGAAGGTATGGCTACACCTTC
TRBV16,14,-,TRBJ2-3,TRBD1,CASGRDRGTDTQYF,TGTGCCAGCGGCCGGGACAGGGGAACAGATACGCAGTATTTT
TRBV2,13,-,TRBJ1-5,TRBD1,CASNSAGGQPQHF,TGTGCCAGCAATTCGGCAGGGGGTCAGCCCCAGCATTTT
TRBV28,12,-,TRBJ1-5,-,CASTLRGQPQHF,TGTGCCAGCACCCTCCGGGGGCAGCCCCAGCATTTT
TRBV28,15,-,TRBJ1-6,-,CASSLGTRDEAPLHF,TGTGCCAGCAGTTTAGGGACTAGGGACGAAGCACCCCTCCACTTT
TRBV6-6,15,once,TRBJ2-2,TRBD2,CASSRTSVNTGELFF,TGTGCCAGCAGCCGTACTAGCGTGAACACCGGGGAGCTGTTTTTT
TRBV11-2,15,-,TRBJ1-6,-,CASSLEGQQNSPLHF,TGTGCCAGCAGCTTAGAGGGCCAGCAAAATTCACCCCTCCACTTT
TRBV6-5,15,few,TRBJ1-5,TRBD1,CASSTDREGNQPQHF,TGTGCCAGCAGTACAGACAGGGAAGGCAATCAGCCCCAGCATTTT
TRBV4-1,18,-,TRBJ1-4,-,CASSQAIRSGAGNEKLFF,TGCGCCAGCAGCCAAGCTATTCGATCTGGTGCAGGGAATGAAAAACTGTTTTTT
TRBV9,16,once,TRBJ1-2,-,CASSAPIEVYGYGYTF,TGTGCCAGCAGCGCCCCAATAGAGGTGTATGGCTATGGCTACACCTTC
TRBV6-4,13,few,TRBJ1-5,-,CASSVGREQPQHF,TGTGCCAGCAGTGTGGGAAGGGAGCAGCCCCAGCATTTT
TRBV7-9,16,few,TRBJ1-5,-,CASSLEGAGSNQPQHF,TGTGCCAGCAGCTTAGAAGGGGCAGGAAGCAATCAGCCCCAGCATTTT
TRBV11-1,14,-,TRBJ1-1,-,CASSLAFPNTEAFF,TGTGCCAGCAGCCTCGCGTTCCCGAACACTGAAGCTTTCTTT
TRBV7-8,17,-,TRBJ2-1,TRBD2,CASSQGLAGAPYNEQFF,TGTGCCAGCAGCCAGGGACTAGCGGGGGCGCCGTACAATGAGCAGTTCTTC
TRBV2,14,-,TRBJ1-1,-,CASSVGHQNTEAFF,TGTGCCAGCAGTGTAGGACACCAGAACACTGAAGCTTTCTTT
TRBV6-6,14,-,TRBJ1-1,TRBD1,CASSDPDRAPEAFF,TGTGCCAGCAGTGATCCTGACAGGGCCCCTGAAGCTTTCTTT
TRBV4-1,16,-,TRBJ1-1,-,CASSHLSGTMNTEAFF,TGCGCCAGCAGCCATCTTTCCGGGACTATGAACACTGAAGCTTTCTTT
TRBV9,15,once,TRBJ2-4,TRBD2,CASSPRLAGGSIQYF,TGTGCCAGCAGCCCGCGACTAGCGGGGGGGTCCATTCAGTACTTC
TRBV2,15,-,TRBJ1-5,-,CASSADGLSNQPQHF,TGTGCCAGCAGCGCCGACGGACTAAGCAATCAGCCCCAGCATTTT
TRBV4-1,12,few,TRBJ1-2,-,CASSQDYYGYTF,TGCGCCAGCAGCCAAGACTACTATGGCTACACCTTC
TRBV29-1,12,-,TRBJ2-7,TRBD1,CSAGQGPYEKYF,TGCAGCGCTGGACAGGGTCCCTACGAAAAATACTTC
TRBV4-1,19,-,TRBJ1-2,-,CASSRLPPATGKKGEGYTF,TGCGCCAGCAGCCGCCTTCCTCCTGCGACAGGCAAAAAAGGGGAGGGCTACACCTTC
TRBV11-2,13,-,TRBJ1-4,-,CASSFGQGTKLFF,TGTGCCAGCAGCTTCGGTCAGGGCACTAAACTGTTTTTT
TRBV5-1,14,-,TRBJ2-7,-,CASSLDRDSYEQYF,TGCGCCAGCAGCTTGGACAGGGACTCCTACGAGCAGTACTTC
TRBV9,12,-,TRBJ2-2,-,CASSLRSGELFF,TGTGCCAGCAGCCTCCGGTCCGGGGAGCTGTTTTTT
TRBV18,14,-,TRBJ1-6,TRBD1,CASSGQGGYSPLHF,TGTGCCAGCTCGGGACAGGGGGGATATTCACCCCTCCACTTT
TRBV9,14,-,TRBJ1-1,-,CASKKGGDNTEAFF,TGTGCCAGCAAAAAAGGAGGGGACAACACTGAAGCTTTCTTT
TRBV7-3,14,-,TRBJ2-1,TRBD1,CASSRTGGNNEQFF,TGTGCCAGCAGCCGAACAGGGGGCAATAATGAGCAGTTCTTC
TRBV5-4,13,-,TRBJ2-5,TRBD1,CASSLTGEQTQYF,TGTGCCAGCAGCTTGACAGGGGAACAGACCCAGTACTTC
TRBV5-4,14,once,TRBJ2-7,TRBD2,CASSLGSGGYEQYF,TGTGCCAGCAGCTTGGGTAGCGGGGGCTACGAGCAGTACTTC
TRBV27,18,-,TRBJ1-2,TRBD1,CASSFRRLSGGAFDGYTF,TGTGCCAGCAGTTTCCGACGCCTTTCAGGGGGCGCTTTTGATGGCTACACCTTC
TRBV2,14,-,TRBJ2-3,-,CASRPYNPADTQYF,TGTGCCAGCAGGCCCTATAACCCTGCAGATACGCAGTATTTT
TRBV7-3,15,-,TRBJ2-1,TRBD1,CASSPEGAPYNEQFF,TGTGCCAGCAGTCCTGAGGGGGCGCCGTATAATGAGCAGTTCTTC
TRBV4-1,17,-,TRBJ2-3,-,CASSQDRGSGVPDTQYF,TGCGCCAGCAGCCAAGATCGGGGTAGCGGAGTCCCAGATACGCAGTATTTT
TRBV27,17,-,TRBJ1-5,-,CASSSRTRTNPDQPQHF,TGTGCCAGCAGTTCCCGGACTCGGACGAATCCCGATCAGCCCCAGCATTTT
TRBV5-1,12,few,TRBJ1-1,TRBD1,CASSFDRAEAFF,TGCGCCAGCAGCTTTGACAGGGCTGAAGCTTTCTTT
TRBV6-6,14,-,TRBJ1-2,-,CASSYLGALYGYTF,TGTGCCAGCAGTTACCTCGGAGCCCTTTATGGCTACACCTTC